The 20 T cell receptor beta chains presented below share a single source sample, sequenced in a study of T cells in Graves' hyperthyroidism and ophthalmopathy. Amplification targeted TCR beta CDR3 regions from RNA transcripts. The primer set for the first-round RT-PCR of the TCR CDR3 was HTBI. TCRdb independently ran MiXCR on the multiplex PCR reads; one entry per CDR3 protein. This sample yields hundreds of thousands of distinct CDR3 sequences, of which about 20% are seen a single time; 50% to 75% belongs to the top ten. The sequenced sample was blood. The receptors were sampled from a man aged 25 to 40 with Graves' ophthalmopathy.

A few counts support this clonotype. The rearrangement joins TRBV27 to TRBJ2-6, with D tentatively TRBD1 or TRBD2 (6 bases each). The ends were cut back, 2 bases at V and 10 bases at J, with 18 bases in the middle. The CDR3 extends over 16 amino acids. Germline CDR1 and CDR2: MNHEY and SMNVEV (reference sequence). CDR3 sequence reads: CASSLLFGGAANVLTF. The CDR3 DNA follows: TGTGCCAGCAGTTTACTGTTCGGGGGCGCGGCGAACGTCCTGACTTTC.

The gene calls are TRBV5-1 and TRBJ1-5; D is possibly TRBD1 (5 bases). Trimming shortened V by 0 bases and J by 3 bases, and 7 bases separated the two germline ends. CDR1 and CDR2 (germline): SGHRS, YFSETQ. The CDR3 runs 14 residues. CDR3 in DNA: TGCGCCAGCAGCTTGGGAGGGGCCAATCAGCCCCAGCATTTT. Its protein product is CASSLGGANQPQHF.

The chain combines TRBV20-1 with TRBJ2-1; 7 positions match TRBD2. CDR3 size: 16 residues. J gave up 4 bases and V 3 bases, and 12 bases lay outside the gene matches. Germline CDR1 reads DFQATT; CDR2 reads SNEGSKA (reference sequence). The CDR3 DNA is TGCAGTGCTAGGCTGGGAGGGCCCCTTAGGTACAATGAGCAGTTCTTC. This codes for CSARLGGPLRYNEQFF.

This clonotype was detected a few times. The chain has TRBV30 and TRBJ1-6; 8 bases are a match to TRBD1. CDR3 length equals 13 residues. J gave up 11 bases and V 1 base, and 4 bases lay outside the gene matches. From germline, CDR1 is GTSNPN and CDR2 SVGIG (reference sequence). The CDR3 spells CAWSGTGRPPLHF. DNA for the CDR3: TGTGCCTGGAGTGGGACAGGGAGGCCACCCCTCCACTTT. The whole variable domain, filled in from reference TRBV30 and TRBJ1-6, reads SQTIHQWPATLVQPVGSPLSLECTVEGTSNPNLYWYRQAAGRGLQLLFYSVGIGQISSEVPQNLSASRPQDRQFILSSKKLLLSDSGFYLCAWSGTGRPPLHFGNGTRLTVT.

This clonotype was observed at least ten times. The J gene is TRBJ2-1, the V gene TRBV5-1; maybe TRBD1 (5 bases). Germline V lookup: CDR1 SGHRS, CDR2 YFSETQ. The ends were cut back, 0 bases at V and 4 bases at J, with 11 bases in the middle. This CDR3 is built from 15 residues. DNA of the CDR3: TGCGCCAGCAGCTTGGGGGGCGGTCATTACAATGAGCAGTTCTTC. The encoded protein is CASSLGGGHYNEQFF.

This clonotype was recorded at least ten times. The chain combines TRBV7-8 with TRBJ2-1; D gene uncertain. CDR3 length: 13 residues. From germline, CDR1 is SGHVS and CDR2 FQNEAQ. Between the trimmed V and J ends, which lost 1 base and 4 bases, there was a span of 5 bases. This CDR3 reads CASSLVSYNEQFF. The CDR3 DNA reads as TGTGCCAGCAGCTTAGTCAGTTACAATGAGCAGTTCTTC.

J is TRBJ1-5 and V is TRBV6-6, with a possible D match to TRBD1 (5 bases). The V gene's germline CDR1 is MNHNY and CDR2 SVGAGI (reference sequence). This CDR3 region has 16 residues. The V end was cut by 2 bases, the J end by 2 bases, with 13 bases between. The CDR3 DNA reads as TGTGCCAGCAGTTACGGGAGGGGAGGAGGCAATCAGCCCCAGCATTTT. This sequence encodes CASSYGRGGGNQPQHF.

The count of this clonotype is one. This chain uses TRBV24-1 with TRBJ1-1; 7 bases line up with TRBD1. CDR1 KGHDR and CDR2 SFDVKD come from the germline V gene. The CDR3 totals 13 residues. V lost 10 bases to trimming and J lost 4 bases; unmatched junction nucleotides: 8. The CDR3 sequence is CATRQGLGTEAFF. CDR3 nucleotides: TGTGCCACACGACAGGGTTTGGGCACTGAAGCTTTCTTT.

The chain uses TRBV6-5 and TRBJ2-1; 9 nucleotides match TRBD2. J was trimmed by 9 bases and V by 2 bases; bases with no gene match: 5. The CDR3 runs 14 residues. The germline V gene encodes CDR1 MNHEY and CDR2 SVGAGI. CDR3 coding DNA: TGTGCCAGCAGTTACCGGCGGGAGGGATCTGAGCAGTTCTTC. Its protein product is CASSYRREGSEQFF.

This clonotype occurred many times. The genes are TRBV30 and TRBJ1-4; D is possibly TRBD1 (5 bases). The CDR3 extends over 12 amino acids. Germline V gives CDR1 GTSNPN, CDR2 SVGIG (reference sequence). V lost 4 bases to trimming and J lost 7 bases, with 10 bases between them. CDR3 in DNA: TGTGCCTGGAAAGGGACGGCTGAAAAACTGTTTTTT. Translation gives CAWKGTAEKLFF.

The chain has TRBV7-2 and TRBJ2-2; no definite D call. The V end lost 0 bases, the J end lost 7 bases, and 6 bases lay between the germline ends. Per the germline V gene, CDR1 is SGHTA and CDR2 is FQGNSA. This CDR3 is built from 13 residues. The CDR3 region is CASSLAPSGELFF. The CDR3 nucleotides are TGTGCCAGCAGCTTAGCGCCTAGCGGGGAGCTGTTTTTT.

There are a few counts of this clonotype. The rearrangement uses TRBV20-1 and TRBJ2-1, with D possibly matching TRBD2 (6 bases). This CDR3 comprises 14 residues. Germline V CDR1 and CDR2: DFQATT, SNEGSKA (reference sequence). Trimming cost V 5 bases and J 0 bases, with 11 bases left between them. This CDR3 is CSAYSGRSYNEQFF. The CDR3 DNA reads as TGCAGTGCTTATAGCGGACGCTCCTACAATGAGCAGTTCTTC.

This clonotype was detected many times. The genes are TRBV5-1 and TRBJ1-1; no reliable D call. This CDR3 comprises 13 residues. V gave up 4 bases and J gave up 5 bases, with 12 bases separating them. Looked up from germline, CDR1 is SGHRS and CDR2 is YFSETQ. The CDR3 DNA is TGCGCCAGCAGCGATAGGCAAAGGACTGAAGCTTTCTTT. This codes for CASSDRQRTEAFF.

The chain recombines TRBV5-6 with TRBJ2-1; 7 bases line up with TRBD1. CDR1 SGHDT and CDR2 YYEEEE come from the germline V gene. J lost 12 bases, V lost 8 bases, and 20 bases had no gene match. There are 15 residues in the CDR3. The CDR3 coding sequence is TGTGCCAGTACTCGTCCGGGACAGAAGCCCTGGATGCAGTTCTTC. It yields the protein CASTRPGQKPWMQFF.

This clonotype has a count of ten or more. The chain links TRBV28 to TRBJ2-3; a weak D match, TRBD2 (5 bases). Germline CDR1 MDHEN, CDR2 SYDVKM. There are 12 residues in the CDR3. V was clipped by 7 bases and J by 4 bases, with 9 bases between them. The DNA for the CDR3 is TGTGCCAGCACGGCTAGCTCAGATACGCAGTATTTT. Amino acids: CASTASSDTQYF.

This clonotype was counted ten times or more. This chain links TRBV2 with TRBJ2-5; TRBD1 matches 9 bases. This CDR3 has 14 amino acids. Germline assignment: CDR1 SNHLY and CDR2 FYNNEI. Trimming took 6 bases from V and 1 from J; bases not matched to a gene: 3. The CDR3 protein is CASRIQGAQETQYF. The CDR3 region has the DNA TGTGCCAGCAGAATACAGGGGGCCCAAGAGACCCAGTACTTC.

This clonotype appeared many times. This chain links TRBV7-2 with TRBJ2-7; TRBD2 matches at 8 bases. This CDR3 has 15 residues. Losses at the gene ends were 4 bases for V and 6 bases for J; bases not matched to a gene: 11. CDR1 and CDR2 (germline): SGHTA, FQGNSA. The CDR3 loop reads CASSSQGVAGTEQYF. The CDR3 nucleotides read TGTGCCAGCAGCTCCCAAGGGGTAGCGGGAACCGAGCAGTACTTC.

The rearrangement links TRBV10-2 to TRBJ2-1; D call uncertain. In germline, CDR1 is WSHSY, CDR2 SAAADI. Between the trimmed V and J ends, which lost 5 bases and 0 bases, there was a span of 11 bases. The length of the CDR3 is 15 residues. CDR3 sequence: CASSFSPRSYNEQFF. The CDR3 DNA reads as TGCGCCAGCAGTTTTAGTCCCCGCTCCTACAATGAGCAGTTCTTC.

This clonotype was detected ten times or more. The rearrangement links TRBV3-1 to TRBJ1-2; D uncertain. Germline V gene data show CDR1 as LGHDT and CDR2 as YNNKEL (reference sequence). V dropped 1 base and J dropped 0 bases, with 6 bases sitting between them. The CDR3 totals 14 residues. CDR3: CASSQVFPNYGYTF. CDR3 sequence (DNA): TGTGCCAGCAGCCAAGTGTTCCCTAACTATGGCTACACCTTC.

With regard to this clonotype: The conserved phenylalanine or tryptophan normally closing the CDR3 is absent here, so this likely arose from a read error. The J gene is TRBJ1-1, the V gene TRBV12-3 or TRBV12-4, with unresolved D. V lost 5 bases, J lost 1 base, and 8 bases lay in between. This CDR3 has 13 residues. CDR3 loop: CASSPGWNTEAFS. The CDR3 DNA reads TGTGCCAGCAGTCCGGGGTGGAACACTGAAGCTTTCTCT.